Sequencing of this T cell receptor beta chain was carried out in a study of breast tumors, draining lymph nodes, adjacent tissues. TCRdb re-analysed the multiplex PCR reads in MiXCR, keeping a single row per CDR3 protein. The sample records 47,000 or so distinct CDR3 sequences, roughly 24% being singletons. There are many counts of this clonotype. Per the germline V gene, CDR1 is SEHNR and CDR2 is FQNEAQ (reference sequence). This CDR3 is built from 13 residues. The germline V and J ends were trimmed by 4 bases and 4 bases, with 10 bases remaining between them. The J gene is TRBJ1-2, the V gene TRBV7-9, with D perhaps TRBD1 (6 bases). The source of this sequence is a female donor with breast cancer. Some clones in this sample may be carry-over from other donors' samples. The sequenced sample was breast tumor tissue. CDR3 residues: CASSSGEGYGYTF. CDR3 DNA: TGTGCCAGCAGCTCAGGGGAGGGCTATGGCTACACCTTC.